This T cell receptor beta chain was profiled in a study of cytomegalovirus exposure and HLA in healthy donors. Repertoires were generated with immunoSEQ multiplex PCR, while TCRdb's copy carries only in-frame clones and drops some. The data show fewer than 200,000 clones, more than 75% seen once. From germline, CDR1 is SEHNR and CDR2 FQNEAQ (reference sequence). The J segment lost 9 bases and the V segment lost 2 bases, leaving 12 bases of the junction unmatched. The CDR3 length is 16 residues. J is TRBJ2-1 and V is TRBV7-9; 8 positions match TRBD2. The sequencing sample was made of PBMCs. This receptor was taken from a man aged 18 to 35 in good health and CMV-seropositive. CDR3 sequence (DNA): TGTGCCAGCAGCTTACTTGGAAGCGGGAGTGCGGTTGAGCAGTTCTTC. Its protein product is CASSLLGSGSAVEQFF.